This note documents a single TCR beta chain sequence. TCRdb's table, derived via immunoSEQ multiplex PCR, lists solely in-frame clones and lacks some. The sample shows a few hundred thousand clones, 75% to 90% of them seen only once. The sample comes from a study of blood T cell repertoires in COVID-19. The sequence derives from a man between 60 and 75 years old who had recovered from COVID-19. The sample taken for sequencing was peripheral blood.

The CDR3: CASSPPGESGNTIYF. The CDR3 coding sequence is TGTGCCAGCAGTCCGCCAGGCGAATCTGGAAACACCATATATTTT. This chain connects TRBV6-5 to TRBJ1-3, with D uncertain. The CDR3 is 15 amino acids. Trimming left V 5 bases short and J 1 base short, with 12 bases between. Germline V CDR1 and CDR2: MNHEY, SVGAGI.